The 21 T cell receptor beta chains presented below share a single source sample, sequenced in a study of OX40 agonist ivuxolimab in advanced cancers. TCRdb's copy holds only in-frame clones and misses some; the assay was immunoSEQ multiplex PCR. This sample carries some 20,000 clones, 80% to 90% of them seen once, and the ten largest clones take 11% to 15%. The sequenced sample was CD4+ or CD8+ T cells sorted from blood, obtained in a trial of the OX40 agonist ivuxolimab. The receptors come from an adult with an advanced solid tumor such as melanoma, head and neck, liver or kidney cancer.

This clone was observed a single time. The genes are TRBV6-1 and TRBJ2-7; D is ambiguous. This CDR3 has 11 amino acids. CDR1 is MNHNS, CDR2 SASEGT, per germline. The V gene lost 5 bases and the J gene lost 3 bases, with 5 bases spanning the gap. In nucleotides, the CDR3 is TGTGCCAGCAGTTCTTACTACGAGCAGTACTTC. Translating gives CASSSYYEQYF.

The chain uses TRBV27 and TRBJ1-2; no firm D call. The V end was cut by 3 bases, the J end by 8 bases, with 19 bases between. Germline V gene data show CDR1 as MNHEY and CDR2 as SMNVEV (reference sequence). The CDR3 loop spans 15 amino acids. This CDR3 is CASSLLGPRSSGYTF. In DNA form, the CDR3 reads TGTGCCAGCAGTTTGCTTGGACCACGTTCTTCAGGCTACACCTTC.

The chain carries TRBV6-5 and TRBJ2-7; possibly TRBD1 or TRBD2 for D (5 bases each). CDR3 length equals 14 residues. CDR1 is MNHEY, CDR2 SVGAGI, per germline. V was cut by 6 bases and J by 0 bases, with 12 bases left in between. As DNA, the CDR3 is TGTGCCAGCAGCCCCGAGGGGTACTCCTACGAGCAGTACTTC. It translates to CASSPEGYSYEQYF.

The chain links TRBV9 to TRBJ2-6; 8 bases line up with TRBD1. J lost 0 bases, V lost 4 bases, and 12 bases had no gene match. This CDR3 has 19 amino acids. From germline, CDR1 is SGDLS and CDR2 YYNGEE. CDR3 DNA sequence: TGTGCCAGCAGCTTCCGATATGGACAGGGTGGCTCTGGGGCCAACGTCCTGACTTTC. Amino acid sequence: CASSFRYGQGGSGANVLTF.

The chain couples TRBV6-5 to TRBJ2-7; D is possibly TRBD1 (5 bases). Germline CDR1 MNHEY, CDR2 SVGAGI. The CDR3 extends over 15 amino acids. Trimming pared 0 bases from V and 4 bases from J, leaving 13 bases between. The CDR3 nucleotides are TGTGCCAGCAGTTACTCGACACAGGTGATTTACGAGCAGTACTTC. Its translation is CASSYSTQVIYEQYF.

CDR3 in amino acids: CASRQRENTGELFF. In nucleotides, the CDR3 is TGCGCCAGCCGACAGCGGGAGAACACCGGGGAGCTGTTTTTT. V is TRBV5-1 and J is TRBJ2-2; 7 positions agree with TRBD2. CDR1 and CDR2 from the germline V gene are SGHRS and YFSETQ. Trimming removed 7 bases from V and 1 base from J; junction bases left unmatched: 4. The CDR3 is made up of 14 amino acids.

The rearrangement links TRBV9 to TRBJ1-1, with D hard to call. CDR3 size: 15 residues. Germline CDR1 and CDR2: SGDLS and YYNGEE. The V and J ends lost 0 bases and 6 bases respectively, with 15 bases between them. The CDR3 protein is CASSVVFGEAAEAFF. CDR3 coding DNA: TGTGCCAGCAGCGTAGTATTTGGGGAAGCGGCTGAAGCTTTCTTT.

V and J are TRBV7-9 and TRBJ2-7, with TRBD1 as a possible D gene (6 bases). Germline assignment: CDR1 SEHNR and CDR2 FQNEAQ (reference sequence). The V end lost 1 base, the J end lost 3 bases, and 13 bases lay between the germline ends. CDR3 length: 15 residues. CDR3 in DNA: TGTGCCAGCAGCTTAGTGGGGGCAGGGGTCTACGAGCAGTACTTC. Protein product: CASSLVGAGVYEQYF.

The V and J genes are TRBV18 and TRBJ1-4; 7 bases agree with TRBD1. This CDR3 contains 15 residues. V was clipped by 1 base and J by 3 bases; unmatched bases: 2. Per the germline V gene, CDR1 is KGHSH and CDR2 is LQKENI. Written as DNA, the CDR3 is TGTGCCAGCTCACCACGGACAGGCGCTAATGAAAAACTGTTTTTT. As protein: CASSPRTGANEKLFF.

This chain links TRBV29-1 with TRBJ2-1; no reliable D call. Trimming removed 2 bases from V and 6 bases from J, with 5 bases in between. CDR1 SQVTM and CDR2 ANQGSEA come from the germline V gene. The CDR3 sequence is 11 residues long. CDR3 DNA sequence: TGCAGCGTTGAAAGTGGCAATGAGCAGTTCTTC. The encoded protein is CSVESGNEQFF.

CDR3 amino acids: CASSLDRDYTGELFF. CDR3 nucleotides: TGTGCCAGCAGTTTAGACAGGGACTACACCGGGGAGCTGTTTTTT. The chain is built from TRBV27 and TRBJ2-2; maybe TRBD1 (7 bases). The V end was cut by 2 bases, the J end by 3 bases, with 10 bases between. Germline V gives CDR1 MNHEY, CDR2 SMNVEV (reference sequence). This CDR3 comprises 15 residues.

The chain uses TRBV28 and TRBJ1-6; D is uncertain. The CDR3 is 14 residues long. Germline CDR1 MDHEN, CDR2 SYDVKM. The V gene lost 1 base and the J gene lost 10 bases, with 11 bases spanning the gap. DNA of the CDR3: TGTGCCAGCAGTTTATTAGGTAGAGACTCACCCCTCCACTTT. Translating gives CASSLLGRDSPLHF.

The J gene is TRBJ1-2, the V gene TRBV19, with 7 bases lining up with TRBD1. Germline V gene lookup returns CDR1 LNHDA and CDR2 SQIVND (reference sequence). V was pared by 7 bases and J by 3 bases, with 11 bases of the junction left unmatched. The CDR3 totals 15 residues. The CDR3 sequence is CASTPTGITYYGYTF. DNA for the CDR3: TGTGCCAGTACTCCGACAGGGATTACCTACTATGGCTACACCTTC.

V gene TRBV6-4 combines with J gene TRBJ2-3, with a tentative D call TRBD2 (6 bases). Trimming shortened V by 2 bases and J by 2 bases, and 11 bases separated the two germline ends. This CDR3 is built from 15 residues. Per germline, CDR1 MRHNA and CDR2 SNTAGT. The CDR3 spells CASSDKAGTTDTQYF. In nucleotides, the CDR3 is TGTGCCAGCAGTGACAAGGCGGGGACCACAGATACGCAGTATTTT.

The chain uses TRBV9 and TRBJ1-2, with D possibly being TRBD1 (5 bases). The germline gives CDR1 SGDLS, CDR2 YYNGEE. The V and J ends lost 4 bases and 4 bases respectively, with 20 bases between them. The CDR3 extends over 16 amino acids. CDR3 region: CASSPSTGRPSYGYTF. In DNA form, the CDR3 reads TGTGCCAGCAGCCCATCTACAGGCCGCCCCTCCTATGGCTACACCTTC.

The CDR3 protein is CASSQVGTESANYGYTF. The CDR3 region has the DNA TGCGCCAGCAGCCAAGTCGGGACAGAGAGTGCTAACTATGGCTACACCTTC. V usage is TRBV4-3 and J usage is TRBJ1-2; TRBD1 matches at 7 bases. Germline V gene data show CDR1 as LGHNA and CDR2 as YSLEER. The length of the CDR3 is 17 residues. The ends lost 1 base at V and 0 bases at J; junction bases unmatched: 8.

This clone was detected only once. The chain employs TRBV9 and TRBJ2-7; D perhaps matches TRBD2 (6 bases). The V end was cut by 3 bases, the J end by 5 bases, with 18 bases between. The CDR3 covers 15 residues. From germline, CDR1 is SGDLS and CDR2 YYNGEE. CDR3 in DNA: TGTGCCAGCAGCGACCCGCGGCGGGGTCGGGACGAGCAGTACTTC. This sequence encodes CASSDPRRGRDEQYF.

The rearrangement uses TRBV21-1 and TRBJ1-4. TRBV21-1 is noted as a pseudogene. This CDR3 is built from 15 residues. As DNA, the CDR3 is TGTGCCAGCAGCCAAACCCGGGACCCTAATGAAAAACTGTTTTTT. It is translated as CASSQTRDPNEKLFF.

This chain links TRBV12-5 with TRBJ1-1; D is possibly TRBD1 (6 bases). V was cut by 6 bases and J by 4 bases, with 18 bases left in between. Germline V gene data show CDR1 as LGHNT and CDR2 as FRNRAP. The CDR3 has 15 residues. The CDR3, as DNA: TGTGCTAGTGGGATTGACAGGCCCCTGGGCACTGAAGCTTTCTTT. Its protein product is CASGIDRPLGTEAFF.

This sequence joins TRBV7-9 and TRBJ2-6; 7 bases line up with TRBD1. In germline, CDR1 is SEHNR, CDR2 FQNEAQ (reference sequence). V shed 5 bases and J 3 bases; nucleotides not matched to a gene: 13. The CDR3 runs to 18 residues. The CDR3 here is CASSGWDSLLGGANVLTF. CDR3 nucleotides: TGTGCCAGCAGCGGCTGGGACAGTCTACTCGGTGGGGCCAACGTCCTGACTTTC.

J is TRBJ1-5 and V is TRBV5-3; perhaps TRBD1 as D (5 bases). TRBV5-3 falls under the ORF class, with uncertain function. This CDR3 has 12 amino acids. The germline V and J ends were trimmed by 10 bases and 4 bases, with 12 bases remaining between them. This CDR3 reads CALARGNQPQHF. CDR3 sequence (DNA): TGTGCCCTAGCCCGGGGGAATCAGCCCCAGCATTTT.